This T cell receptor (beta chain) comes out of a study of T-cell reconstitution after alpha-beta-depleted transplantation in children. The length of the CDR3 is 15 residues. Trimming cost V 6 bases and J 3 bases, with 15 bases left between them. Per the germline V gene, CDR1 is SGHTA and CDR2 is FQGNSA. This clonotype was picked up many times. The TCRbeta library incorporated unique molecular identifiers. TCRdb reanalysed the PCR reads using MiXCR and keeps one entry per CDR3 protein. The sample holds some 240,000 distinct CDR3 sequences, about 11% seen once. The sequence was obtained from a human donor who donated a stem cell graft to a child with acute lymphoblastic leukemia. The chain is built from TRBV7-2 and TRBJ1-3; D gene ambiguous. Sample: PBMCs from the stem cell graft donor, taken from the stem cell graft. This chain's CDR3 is CASSPRGIGGNTIYF. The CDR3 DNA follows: TGTGCCAGCAGTCCTCGAGGGATCGGTGGAAACACCATATATTTT.